This TCR beta chain emerged from a study of identical twins. In germline, CDR1 is SGHAT, CDR2 FQNNGV. This CDR3 spans 15 amino acids. V dropped 5 bases and J dropped 4 bases, with 16 bases sitting between them. Regarding the study as a whole: Twins shared out-of-frame alpha sequences with excess low generation probability. While abundant cord blood beta clonotypes carried fewer insertions, memory repertoires showed no such pattern.

This clonotype was observed at least ten times. Antigen unknown. TCRdb passed the 5' RACE reads through MiXCR, listing each CDR3 protein once. The table has 140,000 to 150,000 distinct CDR3 sequences, approximately 4% seen once. The origin of this receptor is a man aged 18 to 35 in good health. The sequenced sample consisted of memory T cells sorted from blood. The chain recombines TRBV11-2 with TRBJ2-3; D may correspond to TRBD1 or TRBD2 (5 bases each). The CDR3 DNA is TGTGCCAGCAGCCCCGGGGCCTTGGCGGCAGATACGCAGTATTTT. Amino acids: CASSPGALAADTQYF.